This entry describes one T cell receptor beta chain. No antigen is known for it. The table came from immunoSEQ multiplex PCR; TCRdb's copy has only in-frame clones and leaves some out. This sample has about 89,000 clones, with about 89% found just once. This entry comes from a study of T cell responses to AZD1222 COVID-19 vaccine. Study-wide findings and caveats: None of the repertoires were sampled until the peak T cell response had passed. Among spike-specific TCRs, nearly half reportedly target unmutated variant regions.

Looked up from germline, CDR1 is SGHRS and CDR2 is YFSETQ. This CDR3 region has 19 residues. Trimming stripped 2 bases from V and 1 base from J, with 21 bases between. This TCR was recovered from an adult who received the AZD1222 COVID-19 vaccine. The source material was peripheral blood, sampled 28 days after the second AZD1222 dose. The V call is TRBV5-1, the J call TRBJ1-4; D possibly corresponds to TRBD1 (6 bases). The DNA for the CDR3 is TGCGCCAGCAGCTTCGGACAGACAAGGAGGGTGGTAACTAATGAAAAACTGTTTTTT. It translates to CASSFGQTRRVVTNEKLFF.